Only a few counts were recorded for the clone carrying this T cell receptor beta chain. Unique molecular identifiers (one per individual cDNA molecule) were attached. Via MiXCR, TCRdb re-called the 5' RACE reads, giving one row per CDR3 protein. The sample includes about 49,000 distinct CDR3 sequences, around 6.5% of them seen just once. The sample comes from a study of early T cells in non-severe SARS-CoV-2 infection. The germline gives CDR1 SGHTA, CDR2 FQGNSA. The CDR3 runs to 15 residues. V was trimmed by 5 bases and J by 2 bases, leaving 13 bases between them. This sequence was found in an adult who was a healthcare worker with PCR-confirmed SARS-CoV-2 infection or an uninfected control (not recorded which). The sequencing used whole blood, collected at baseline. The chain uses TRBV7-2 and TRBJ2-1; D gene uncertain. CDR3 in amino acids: CASSLRTPTYNEQFF. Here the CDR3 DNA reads TGTGCCAGCAGCCTAAGGACGCCCACCTACAATGAGCAGTTCTTC.